Presented here are 29 T cell receptor beta chains from one specimen sequenced in a study of cytomegalovirus exposure and HLA in healthy donors. 60 Vbeta and 13 Jbeta primers were used in PCR. Data came from immunoSEQ multiplex PCR; TCRdb stores just in-frame clones and leaves some out. The sample has some 100,000 clones; over 55% are singletons. The sample was PBMCs. These TCRs come from a woman in her late teens or twenties in good health and CMV-seropositive.

The V and J genes are TRBV6-4 and TRBJ2-3; a weak D match, TRBD2 (5 bases). The CDR3 consists of 13 residues. The V end lost 3 bases, the J end lost 1 base, and 5 bases lay between the germline ends. The germline V gene encodes CDR1 MRHNA and CDR2 SNTAGT. CDR3 nucleotide sequence: TGTGCCAGCAGTGAGCGGGGCACAGATACGCAGTATTTT. The encoded protein is CASSERGTDTQYF.

V usage is TRBV28 and J usage is TRBJ2-5, with 10 positions matching TRBD2. In germline, CDR1 is MDHEN, CDR2 SYDVKM. This CDR3 spans 15 amino acids. With V trimmed by 7 bases and J by 2 bases, 7 bases remained unmatched. The CDR3 spells CASKAGGPGQETQYF. CDR3 bases: TGTGCCAGCAAAGCGGGAGGGCCTGGGCAAGAGACCCAGTACTTC.

The V call is TRBV10-3, the J call TRBJ1-2; D call uncertain. Trimming stripped 4 bases from V and 10 bases from J, with 13 bases between. There are 12 residues in the CDR3. The germline V gene has CDR1 ENHRY and CDR2 SYGVKD. The CDR3 sequence is CAISVEGEDYTF. CDR3 nucleotides: TGTGCCATCAGTGTAGAGGGAGAGGACTACACCTTC.

This chain connects TRBV30 to TRBJ1-4, with D maybe TRBD1 (6 bases). CDR1 and CDR2 (germline): GTSNPN, SVGIG (reference sequence). V dropped 1 base and J dropped 4 bases, with 10 bases sitting between them. The CDR3 has 14 amino acids. CDR3: CAWSEGHINEKLFF. The DNA for the CDR3 is TGTGCCTGGAGTGAGGGACATATTAATGAAAAACTGTTTTTT.

The chain joins TRBV7-6 to TRBJ2-7; no reliable D call. The CDR3 length is 13 residues. In germline, CDR1 is SGHVS, CDR2 FNYEAQ. V was trimmed by 2 bases and J by 5 bases, leaving 10 bases between them. CDR3 DNA: TGTGCCAGCAGCTTAAACTCGCGCAACGAGCAGTACTTC. Translated, it gives CASSLNSRNEQYF.

This clone was seen a handful of times. The gene calls are TRBV19 and TRBJ1-1; D ambiguous. The V end was cut by 3 bases, the J end by 4 bases, with 12 bases between. The CDR3 extends over 14 amino acids. Germline values: CDR1 LNHDA, CDR2 SQIVND (reference sequence). CDR3 region: CASSISGVVTEAFF. CDR3 sequence (DNA): TGTGCCAGTAGTATTAGTGGTGTGGTCACTGAAGCTTTCTTT.

This clone was counted between two and nine times. V usage is TRBV4-1 and J usage is TRBJ1-5; D possibly corresponds to TRBD1 (5 bases). Trimming removed 0 bases from V and 6 bases from J, with 15 bases in between. The CDR3 covers 16 residues. The germline CDR1 and CDR2 sequences are MGHRA and YSYEKL. The CDR3 DNA reads as TGCGCCAGCAGCCAAGATTTGGGGGGAATCGGTCAGCCCCAGCATTTT. Translated, it gives CASSQDLGGIGQPQHF.

The gene calls are TRBV6-1 and TRBJ2-1; perhaps TRBD1 as D (6 bases). V lost 4 bases and J 2 bases, leaving 12 bases between the germline ends. CDR3 size: 15 residues. Germline values: CDR1 MNHNS, CDR2 SASEGT. CDR3 protein: CASSVGAGAYNEQFF. Here the CDR3 DNA reads TGTGCCAGCAGTGTGGGGGCTGGGGCCTACAATGAGCAGTTCTTC.

The chain joins TRBV27 to TRBJ2-3, with 7 bases aligning to TRBD2. This CDR3 comprises 13 residues. The V segment lost 4 bases and the J segment 7 bases; nucleotides outside the gene matches: 5. Germline V gives CDR1 MNHEY, CDR2 SMNVEV (reference sequence). The DNA for the CDR3 is TGTGCCAGCAGTTCTTCTAGCGGATATACGCAGTATTTT. As protein: CASSSSSGYTQYF.

The J gene is TRBJ1-6, the V gene TRBV15; the D gene is possibly TRBD1 (5 bases). Looked up from germline, CDR1 is LNHNV and CDR2 is YYDKDF (reference sequence). V shed 0 bases and J shed 7 bases, with 13 bases lying between them. The CDR3 runs to 16 residues. CDR3 DNA: TGTGCCACCAGCAGAGATCAGCAGGGCATGAATTCACCCCTCCACTTT. Its translation is CATSRDQQGMNSPLHF.

The chain combines TRBV9 with TRBJ1-2, with no clear D. This CDR3 comprises 17 residues. Germline V CDR1 and CDR2: SGDLS, YYNGEE. V was clipped by 0 bases and J by 6 bases, with 21 bases between them. CDR3 in amino acids: CASSVGYRVREDDGYTF. The CDR3 nucleotides are TGTGCCAGCAGCGTAGGGTATAGGGTCCGGGAAGATGATGGCTACACCTTC.

The chain links TRBV7-3 to TRBJ2-3; D remains ambiguous. V dropped 4 bases and J dropped 1 base, with 3 bases sitting between them. The CDR3 loop spans 12 amino acids. Germline lookup yields CDR1 SGHTA and CDR2 FQGTGA. Here the CDR3 DNA reads TGTGCCAGCAGCTCGGGCACAGATACGCAGTATTTT. It is translated as CASSSGTDTQYF.

The chain has TRBV27 and TRBJ1-1; 7 nucleotides line up with TRBD1. CDR1 and CDR2 from the germline V gene are MNHEY and SMNVEV (reference sequence). After removal of 3 bases from V and 6 bases from J, the junction contained 4 bases not matched to a gene. CDR3 length: 13 amino acids. The CDR3 spells CASSLDRRAEAFF. The CDR3 DNA follows: TGTGCCAGCAGTTTGGACAGGAGAGCTGAAGCTTTCTTT.

The chain links TRBV6-1 to TRBJ2-3, with TRBD2 matching over 14 bases. The CDR3 has 20 amino acids. Losses at the gene ends were 3 bases for V and 1 base for J; bases not matched to a gene: 12. Germline assignment: CDR1 MNHNS and CDR2 SASEGT. This chain's CDR3 is CASSERATSGGAGRTDTQYF. CDR3 bases: TGTGCCAGCAGTGAGCGGGCGACTAGCGGGGGGGCCGGACGCACAGATACGCAGTATTTT.

The rearrangement links TRBV5-6 to TRBJ1-4; TRBD1 aligns across 8 bases. Germline V CDR1 and CDR2: SGHDT, YYEEEE. The J segment lost 7 bases and the V segment lost 3 bases, leaving 8 bases of the junction unmatched. This CDR3 contains 15 residues. In DNA, the CDR3 is TGTGCCAGCAGCTCACCGACAGGGGAGGGTGAAAAACTGTTTTTT. It specifies CASSSPTGEGEKLFF. Complete variable domain (other parts from reference TRBV5-6 and TRBJ1-4): DAGVTQSPTHLIKTRGQQVTLRCSPKSGHDTVSWYQQALGQGPQFIFQYYEEEERQRGNFPDRFSGHQFPNYSSELNVNALLLGDSALYLCASSSPTGEGEKLFFGSGTQLSVL.

The rearrangement links TRBV7-8 to TRBJ1-5, with D uncertain. The V and J ends lost 1 base and 7 bases respectively, with 8 bases between them. The CDR3 has 13 amino acids. The germline V gene encodes CDR1 SGHVS and CDR2 FQNEAQ. CDR3: CASSLEGAQPQHF. The CDR3 DNA is TGTGCCAGCAGCTTAGAGGGAGCCCAGCCCCAGCATTTT.

This rearrangement joins TRBV28 to TRBJ2-7; possibly TRBD2 for D (5 bases). This CDR3 spans 15 amino acids. Germline V gene lookup returns CDR1 MDHEN and CDR2 SYDVKM. Trimming shortened V by 7 bases and J by 3 bases, and 19 bases separated the two germline ends. CDR3 in amino acids: CASTAWRLLHYEQYF. For the CDR3, the DNA is TGTGCCAGCACTGCCTGGCGACTACTACACTACGAGCAGTACTTC.

V and J are TRBV9 and TRBJ2-1; 7 bases align to TRBD2. Per the germline V gene, CDR1 is SGDLS and CDR2 is YYNGEE. There are 16 residues in the CDR3. V was clipped by 2 bases and J by 9 bases; unmatched bases: 14. The CDR3 loop reads CASSVSASGTTGEQFF. CDR3 DNA: TGTGCCAGCAGCGTGAGTGCTAGCGGCACTACGGGTGAGCAGTTCTTC.

The CDR3 here is CASSGSGRYEQFF. The CDR3 nucleotides read TGCGCCAGCAGCGGTAGCGGGAGGTATGAGCAGTTCTTC. J is TRBJ2-1 and V is TRBV4-1; 10 bases map to TRBD2. Germline V gene data show CDR1 as MGHRA and CDR2 as YSYEKL. CDR3 size: 13 residues. The V segment lost 5 bases and the J segment 8 bases; nucleotides outside the gene matches: 3.

The J gene is TRBJ2-2, the V gene TRBV4-2; 8 bases align to TRBD2. Trimming took 4 bases from V and 1 from J; bases not matched to a gene: 5. Germline CDR1 and CDR2: LGHNA and YNFKEQ. The CDR3 has 16 residues. The chain's CDR3 is CASSRKAGVNTGELFF. Written as DNA, the CDR3 is TGTGCCAGCAGCCGTAAAGCGGGGGTGAACACCGGGGAGCTGTTTTTT.

V is TRBV2 and J is TRBJ1-4, with D possibly TRBD1 on 5 matching bases. This CDR3 is 14 amino acids long. Germline V CDR1 and CDR2: SNHLY, FYNNEI. The V and J ends lost 2 bases and 8 bases respectively, with 12 bases between them. CDR3 residues: CASSEWGRGEKLFF. CDR3 in DNA: TGTGCCAGCAGTGAATGGGGACGGGGGGAAAAACTGTTTTTT.

The chain uses TRBV9 and TRBJ2-7, with a possible D match to TRBD2 (7 bases). This CDR3 spans 13 amino acids. Germline CDR1 SGDLS, CDR2 YYNGEE. Trimming shortened V by 4 bases and J by 4 bases, and 12 bases separated the two germline ends. This CDR3 is CASSPGEGYEQYF. Here the CDR3 DNA reads TGTGCCAGCAGCCCAGGGGAGGGGTACGAGCAGTACTTC.

Turning to this clone: Compared with germline, one end of the junction differs, possibly owing to a read error. The V gene is TRBV6-5, the J gene TRBJ2-1, with TRBD1 matching 7 bases. This CDR3 spans 14 amino acids. The germline gives CDR1 MNHEY, CDR2 SVGAGI. In DNA, the CDR3 is TGTGCCAGCAGTGACGGGACAGATTACAGTGAGCAGTTCTTC. The encoded protein is CASSDGTDYSEQFF.

This clone was picked up one time. The chain links TRBV27 to TRBJ2-1; D call uncertain. The CDR3 runs to 12 residues. The germline gives CDR1 MNHEY, CDR2 SMNVEV (reference sequence). Trimming stripped 5 bases from V and 6 bases from J, with 8 bases between. The CDR3 nucleotides are TGTGCCAGCAGTGGAAACAGCAATGAGCAGTTCTTC. It specifies CASSGNSNEQFF.

This chain uses TRBV9 with TRBJ1-2; unclear D gene. CDR1 and CDR2 from the germline V gene are SGDLS and YYNGEE. The CDR3 has 11 residues. Deletions cut 5 bases from V and 5 bases from J, with 7 bases between. The chain's CDR3 is CASSSGYGYTF. CDR3 in DNA: TGTGCCAGCAGTTCGGGTTATGGCTACACCTTC.

This clone has a handful of counts. V gene TRBV7-2 combines with J gene TRBJ2-7, with D perhaps TRBD2 (7 bases). Trimming pared 1 base from V and 7 bases from J, leaving 17 bases between. Germline values: CDR1 SGHTA, CDR2 FQGNSA. The CDR3 consists of 15 residues. The CDR3 reads CASSLERGARLEQYF. DNA for the CDR3: TGTGCCAGCAGCTTAGAACGGGGGGCCCGACTGGAGCAGTACTTC. The variable domain in full, with the rest retrieved from reference TRBV7-2 and TRBJ2-7, is GAGVSQSPSNKVTEKGKDVELRCDPISGHTALYWYRQSLGQGLEFLIYFQGNSAPDKSGLPSDRFSAERTGGSVSTLTIQRTQQEDSAVYLCASSLERGARLEQYFGPGTRLTVT.

The chain is built from TRBV11-3 and TRBJ1-6, with D unresolved. This CDR3 has 14 amino acids. The V and J ends lost 1 base and 8 bases respectively, with 9 bases between them. Germline CDR1 reads SGHNT; CDR2 reads YENEEA. The CDR3 DNA reads TGTGCCAGCAGCTTAGGCACGGCGGATTCACCCCTCCACTTT. The encoded protein is CASSLGTADSPLHF.

Written as DNA, the CDR3 is TGCGCCAGCAGCCAAGCCGGGCAGGGAAAGGAAGGCGAGCAGTACTTC. Translating it yields CASSQAGQGKEGEQYF. This chain joins TRBV5-1 and TRBJ2-7; weak D call: TRBD1 (5 bases). The CDR3 length is 16 residues. Looked up from germline, CDR1 is SGHRS and CDR2 is YFSETQ. The V and J ends lost 4 bases and 6 bases respectively, with 23 bases between them.

The chain carries TRBV7-8 and TRBJ1-1; D perhaps matches TRBD1 (5 bases). This CDR3 is built from 15 residues. The V end lost 0 bases, the J end lost 0 bases, and 8 bases lay between the germline ends. Germline assignment: CDR1 SGHVS and CDR2 FQNEAQ. In DNA, the CDR3 is TGTGCCAGCAGCTTAGCGGGCAGGGTGAACACTGAAGCTTTCTTT. Translation: CASSLAGRVNTEAFF. Supplemented by reference TRBV7-8 and TRBJ1-1, the full variable domain reads GAGVSQSPRYKVAKRGQDVALRCDPISGHVSLFWYQQALGQGPEFLTYFQNEAQLDKSGLPSDRFFAERPEGSVSTLKIQRTQQEDSAVYLCASSLAGRVNTEAFFGQGTRLTVV.